These 6 T cell receptor beta chains originate from one sample sequenced in a study of cytomegalovirus exposure and HLA in healthy donors (dated by TCRdb to 2016 to 2017). Libraries came from the immunoSEQ multiplex PCR assay. For the multiplex PCR, a mixture combining 60 forward primers for TCR Vbeta segments and 13 reverse primers for TCR Jbeta segments was used. TCRdb mirrors the immuneACCESS table, restricted to in-frame sequences. Some clones are absent from its copies; in checked studies, under half trace to an unresolved V gene, and the reason for the others is unknown. The sample data list about 160,000 clones, and roughly 80% of these were observed just once. Around 0.8% of the sample is taken by the ten largest. Sequenced: PBMCs. These TCRs come from a young woman in good health and CMV-seronegative.

There are a few counts of this clone. The chain employs TRBV18 and TRBJ1-1; tentative D call: TRBD1 (6 bases). This CDR3 comprises 18 residues. Germline CDR1 KGHSH, CDR2 LQKENI. Trimming took off 4 bases at V and 0 bases at J, with 21 bases between the two ends. The CDR3: CASSLYSISRGMNTEAFF. The CDR3 bases are TGTGCCAGCTCACTATACAGTATAAGTAGGGGGATGAACACTGAAGCTTTCTTT.

The genes are TRBV1 and TRBJ2-2; TRBD1, as called in the table, went unchecked against the DNA. TRBV1 is noted as a pseudogene. The CDR3 sequence is 17 residues long. CDR3 loop: CTSSQAGTRGDTGELFF. Written as DNA, the CDR3 is TGCACCAGCAGCCAAGCGGGGACACGGGGCGACACCGGGGAGCTGTTTTTT.

J is TRBJ1-2 and V is TRBV5-6; TRBD1 aligns across 7 bases. J lost 5 bases, V lost 4 bases, and 8 bases had no gene match. The CDR3 spans 14 residues. CDR1 SGHDT and CDR2 YYEEEE come from the germline V gene. CDR3 DNA: TGTGCCAGCAGCCTCGGGACAGTTCGTTATGGCTACACCTTC. The encoded protein is CASSLGTVRYGYTF.

V and J are TRBV4-2 and TRBJ2-7, with 7 bases fitting TRBD1. The CDR3 is 15 amino acids. Trimming removed 4 bases from V and 3 bases from J; junction bases left unmatched: 9. Germline V gene lookup returns CDR1 LGHNA and CDR2 YNFKEQ. The CDR3 DNA sequence: TGTGCCAGCAGCCCCTCGGCAGGGGGTGTCTACGAGCAGTACTTC. Amino acids: CASSPSAGGVYEQYF.

The J gene is TRBJ1-2, the V gene TRBV30; 8 bases agree with TRBD1. V lost 4 bases, J lost 8 bases, and 9 bases stayed unmatched. The CDR3 is 13 amino acids. Germline loops: CDR1 GTSNPN, CDR2 SVGIG (reference sequence). In DNA, the CDR3 is TGTGCCTGGAACCCAGACAGGGGAGGCGGCTACACCTTC. Its translation: CAWNPDRGGGYTF.

This chain links TRBV5-6 with TRBJ2-1; no clear D. The V gene lost 5 bases and the J gene lost 9 bases, with 12 bases spanning the gap. This CDR3 contains 12 residues. Germline V CDR1 and CDR2: SGHDT, YYEEEE. This CDR3 reads CASRKRVAEQFF. DNA for the CDR3: TGTGCCAGCAGGAAACGGGTCGCTGAGCAGTTCTTC. The whole variable domain, remainder taken from reference TRBV5-6 and TRBJ2-1, is DAGVTQSPTHLIKTRGQQVTLRCSPKSGHDTVSWYQQALGQGPQFIFQYYEEEERQRGNFPDRFSGHQFPNYSSELNVNALLLGDSALYLCASRKRVAEQFFGPGTRLTVL.